The 10 T cell receptor beta chains below all came from one sample that was sequenced in a study of patients and donors after allogeneic stem cell transplantation (dated by TCRdb to 2020 to 2022). To prepare the library, RT-PCR was applied. The sequencer listed for this sample is NextSeq 550. The public reads were reprocessed in TCRdb via fastp at Q25 and MiXCR, keeping in-frame beta chains. A single entry per CDR3 protein holds the most common genes and DNA from its merged rows. The sample has some 92,000 distinct CDR3 sequences on record, around 46% of them singletons. The ten largest clones add up to 61% of the sample. The material sequenced was blood, either unsorted or a sorted T cell fraction (not recorded which). The origin of the receptors is a human donor who was either an allogeneic HSCT recipient or a stem cell or donor lymphocyte infusion donor (not recorded which). It is not recorded whose cells these are; they may come from a transplant donor.

The gene calls are TRBV5-6 and TRBJ1-1; the D gene is possibly TRBD1 (5 bases). Between the trimmed V and J ends, which lost 0 bases and 7 bases, there was a span of 13 bases. Germline lookup yields CDR1 SGHDT and CDR2 YYEEEE. The CDR3 sequence is 14 residues long. The CDR3 loop reads CASSLDLTVSEAFF. The CDR3 DNA is TGTGCCAGCAGCTTGGATTTGACAGTAAGTGAAGCTTTCTTT.

This clonotype was counted only a few times. The chain combines TRBV6-5 with TRBJ1-2; 7 bases fit TRBD1. CDR3 length: 14 amino acids. Germline CDR1 reads MNHEY; CDR2 reads SVGAGI. Losses at the gene ends were 0 bases for V and 7 bases for J; bases not matched to a gene: 5. The CDR3 spells CASSYSGQGGGYTF. For the CDR3, the DNA is TGTGCCAGCAGTTACTCTGGGCAGGGGGGTGGCTACACCTTC.

CDR3 residues: CSATGQGAGRTEAFF. CDR3 DNA sequence: TGCAGTGCTACTGGACAGGGGGCAGGTCGGACTGAAGCTTTCTTT. The rearrangement uses TRBV20-1 and TRBJ1-1, with 11 positions matching TRBD1. The germline gives CDR1 DFQATT, CDR2 SNEGSKA (reference sequence). This CDR3 has 15 residues. The J segment lost 5 bases and the V segment lost 4 bases, leaving 9 bases of the junction unmatched.

In this sample, this clonotype turned up a few times. The rearrangement joins TRBV25-1 to TRBJ1-2, with D uncertain. The V gene's germline CDR1 is MGHDK and CDR2 SYGVNS. CDR3 length: 14 amino acids. V was trimmed by 3 bases and J by 0 bases, leaving 8 bases between them. CDR3 protein: CASSDQPTNYGYTF. The CDR3 coding sequence is TGTGCCAGCAGTGACCAACCGACTAACTATGGCTACACCTTC.

The rearrangement links TRBV28 to TRBJ2-2; the D is unclear. CDR1 MDHEN and CDR2 SYDVKM come from the germline V gene. Trimming removed 4 bases from V and 5 bases from J, with 11 bases in between. The CDR3 loop spans 14 amino acids. CDR3 amino acids: CASSSPPFTGELFF. The CDR3, as DNA: TGTGCCAGCAGTTCCCCGCCCTTTACCGGGGAGCTGTTTTTT.

The chain employs TRBV29-1 and TRBJ1-1, with no clear D. V lost 5 bases, J lost 6 bases, and 4 bases lay in between. Germline values: CDR1 SQVTM, CDR2 ANQGSEA. The CDR3 covers 9 residues. In nucleotides, the CDR3 is TGCAGCGTTAACCCTGAAGCTTTCTTT. Protein: CSVNPEAFF. The complete variable domain, with remaining parts taken from reference TRBV29-1 and TRBJ1-1, reads SAVISQKPSRDICQRGTSLTIQCQVDSQVTMMFWYRQQPGQSLTLIATANQGSEATYESGFVIDKFPISRPNLTFSTLTVSNMSPEDSSIYLCSVNPEAFFGQGTRLTVV.

The J gene is TRBJ1-5, the V gene TRBV3-1; TRBD1 is a possible D gene (5 bases). The V end lost 4 bases, the J end lost 8 bases, and 18 bases lay between the germline ends. CDR3 length: 15 amino acids. Germline V gives CDR1 LGHDT, CDR2 YNNKEL (reference sequence). The CDR3 region is CASSPSPNRGEPQHF. The CDR3 bases are TGTGCCAGCAGCCCTTCCCCCAACCGGGGCGAGCCCCAGCATTTT.

In its sample, this clonotype was seen once. The CDR3: CASSLTTQGPGELFF. For the CDR3, the DNA is TGCGCCAGCAGCTTGACCACTCAGGGGCCGGGGGAGCTGTTTTTT. J is TRBJ2-2 and V is TRBV5-1; perhaps TRBD1 as D (6 bases). Trimming pared 1 base from V and 8 bases from J, leaving 15 bases between. CDR3 length equals 15 residues. Germline CDR1 reads SGHRS; CDR2 reads YFSETQ. Looking up the rest from reference TRBV5-1 and TRBJ2-2 gives the full variable domain: KAGVTQTPRYLIKTRGQQVTLSCSPISGHRSVSWYQQTPGQGLQFLFEYFSETQRNKGNFPGRFSGRQFSNSRSEMNVSTLELGDSALYLCASSLTTQGPGELFFGEGSRLTVL.

This clonotype was seen only a few times. The rearrangement uses TRBV14 and TRBJ1-1; D is undetermined. Germline assignment: CDR1 SGHDN and CDR2 FVKESK. Trimming stripped 3 bases from V and 4 bases from J, with 12 bases between. CDR3 length: 14 amino acids. The CDR3 protein is CASSHRPDSTEAFF. The CDR3 nucleotides read TGTGCCAGCAGCCACCGGCCCGATTCCACTGAAGCTTTCTTT. Filled out from reference TRBV14 and TRBJ1-1, the complete variable domain reads EAGVTQFPSHSVIEKGQTVTLRCDPISGHDNLYWYRRVMGKEIKFLLHFVKESKQDESGMPNNRFLAERTGGTYSTLKVQPAELEDSGVYFCASSHRPDSTEAFFGQGTRLTVV.

The V and J genes are TRBV2 and TRBJ1-5, with TRBD1 as a possible D gene (6 bases). The CDR3 spans 15 residues. V was trimmed by 3 bases and J by 6 bases, leaving 15 bases between them. Germline V gives CDR1 SNHLY, CDR2 FYNNEI. CDR3 in DNA: TGTGCCAGCAGTGAGAACACCCCAGGGGCTCAGCCCCAGCATTTT. This codes for CASSENTPGAQPQHF.